The T cell receptor (beta chain) described here comes from a study of T cells after yellow fever vaccination. Study-level information: For low cell numbers, libraries were made with SMART-Seq v4 Ultra Low Input.

Study-wide points: Weaker in magnitude, the secondary response showed a faster peak on day 5 versus 15.

Ten or more counts support this clonotype. Its antigen is not identified. The CDR3 is made up of 14 amino acids. CDR1 is ENHRY and CDR2 is SYGVKD in the germline V gene. V lost 4 bases and J lost 5, with 12 bases in between. A universal primer site and UMIs were added as TCR cDNA was made by 5'RACE template switching. From the 5' RACE reads, TCRdb called clonotypes with MiXCR, one entry per CDR3 protein. This sample has 100,000 to 150,000 distinct CDR3 sequences, with around 7.4% found just once. The material sequenced was CD4+ T cells sorted from PBMCs, taken 9 to 11 days after the first yellow fever vaccination. The chain combines TRBV10-3 with TRBJ1-5, with D unresolved. This TCR came from a man aged 18 to 29 who received the YFV17D yellow fever vaccine. CDR3 bases: TGTGCCATCAGTGGAGGGTTAAGGGATCAGCCCCAGCATTTT. Encoded protein: CAISGGLRDQPQHF.